Listed below are T cell receptor beta chains from one sample, sequenced in a study of PD-1 blockade in classical Hodgkin lymphoma. The repertoire was sequenced with immunoSEQ multiplex PCR; TCRdb's copy has only in-frame clones and lacks some. In the table there are approximately 15,000 clones, 81% of which are singletons. The material was peripheral blood mononuclear cells (PBMCs), obtained at baseline. The source of these receptors is a human donor with classical Hodgkin lymphoma. The CDR3 runs from the conserved cysteine through the conserved F or W. The D gene is left open where the match is weak. A clone size is listed for some rows: how often the clone was seen (once, few, many), or a class if it is expanded.

.	TRBJ2-4	.	TRBV10-3	CAIRDSLGDIQYF	TGTGCCATCAGGGACTCCCTGGGGGACATTCAGTACTTC
.	TRBJ2-7	.	TRBV7-6	CASSLGQGGYEQYF	TGTGCCAGCAGCTTAGGGCAGGGGGGCTACGAGCAGTACTTC
.	TRBJ1-2	.	TRBV15	CATSRGIGDGYTF	TGTGCCACCAGCAGAGGGATAGGAGATGGCTACACCTTC
.	TRBJ1-1	.	TRBV7-2	CASSFTLNTEAFF	TGTGCCAGCAGCTTTACACTTAACACTGAAGCTTTCTTT
.	TRBJ1-4	.	TRBV6-6	CASSISGEKSEKLFF	TGTGCCAGCAGTATCTCAGGGGAGAAAAGTGAAAAACTGTTTTTT
.	TRBJ2-2	TRBD1	TRBV19	CASGQGKGPTGELFF	TGTGCCAGTGGACAGGGAAAAGGACCCACCGGGGAGCTGTTTTTT
.	TRBJ2-3	.	TRBV11-2	CASSLGRGLGTDTQYF	TGTGCCAGCAGCTTAGGTCGGGGTTTGGGCACAGATACGCAGTATTTT
few	TRBJ1-2	.	TRBV6-1	CASRPLLDYGYTF	TGTGCCAGCAGACCCCTACTAGACTATGGCTACACCTTC
.	TRBJ2-5	.	TRBV7-7	CASSLGRTIQETQYF	TGTGCCAGCAGCTTGGGAAGGACTATCCAAGAGACCCAGTACTTC
once	TRBJ2-5	TRBD2	TRBV5-1	CASSPGGGASPETQYF	TGCGCCAGCAGCCCGGGGGGGGGCGCAAGTCCAGAGACCCAGTACTTC
.	TRBJ2-6	.	TRBV25-1	CASSEPGTGANVLTF	TGTGCCAGCAGTGAACCCGGGACTGGGGCCAACGTCCTGACTTTC
few	TRBJ2-5	.	TRBV15	CATSRDFGYETQYF	TGTGCCACCAGCAGAGATTTTGGGTACGAGACCCAGTACTTC
.	TRBJ2-5	TRBD2	TRBV5-4	CASSLGLAGGEETQYF	TGTGCCAGCAGCCTGGGTTTAGCGGGGGGGGAGGAGACCCAGTACTTC
.	TRBJ2-3	.	TRBV28	CASLRSTDTQYF	TGTGCCAGCCTGCGGTCCACAGATACGCAGTATTTT
once	TRBJ1-6	.	TRBV7-2	CASSRKVGAVSPLHF	TGTGCCAGCAGCCGTAAGGTGGGGGCAGTTTCACCCCTCCACTTT
.	TRBJ2-5	TRBD1	TRBV11-2	CASSLGGGGETQYF	TGTGCCAGCAGCTTAGGAGGGGGCGGAGAGACCCAGTACTTC
few	TRBJ1-2	.	TRBV7-8	CASSPLGGGCGYTF	TGTGCCAGCAGCCCCCTTGGGGGGGGCTGTGGCTACACCTTC
.	TRBJ1-5	.	TRBV15	CATSRDVITGFYSNQPQHF	TGTGCCACCAGCAGAGATGTGATAACAGGCTTCTATAGCAATCAGCCCCAGCATTTT
.	TRBJ1-5	.	TRBV7-2	CASSLVSNQPQHF	TGTGCCAGCAGCTTAGTCTCCAATCAGCCCCAGCATTTT
.	TRBJ1-4	TRBD1	TRBV7-9	CASSAGQGNEKLFF	TGTGCCAGCAGCGCGGGACAGGGGAATGAAAAACTGTTTTTT
.	TRBJ2-7	.	TRBV19	CASSRVGPFYEQYF	TGTGCCAGTTCGCGGGTGGGGCCCTTCTACGAGCAGTACTTC
.	TRBJ1-1	.	TRBV28	CASSFERGLGTEAFF	TGTGCCAGCAGTTTTGAGCGGGGGCTGGGCACTGAAGCTTTCTTT
.	TRBJ2-3	TRBD2	TRBV7-9	CASSPSGRGTDTQYF	TGTGCCAGCAGCCCCTCGGGGAGGGGCACAGATACGCAGTATTTT
.	TRBJ2-5	TRBD2	TRBV29-1	CGGGLPGPGETQYF	TGCGGGGGGGGACTTCCGGGCCCGGGAGAGACCCAGTACTTC
.	TRBJ2-7	.	TRBV20-1	CSAASYEQYF	TGCAGTGCCGCCAGTTACGAGCAGTACTTC
.	TRBJ2-5	.	TRBV11-2	CASSFGSTGSETQYF	TGTGCCAGCAGCTTTGGGTCTACCGGGTCAGAGACCCAGTACTTC
.	TRBJ2-7	.	TRBV6-4	CASSDSPGAGWF	TGTGCCAGCAGTGACTCGCCGGGGGCGGGTTGGTTC
.	TRBJ2-2	.	TRBV6-5	CASSLGTGELFF	TGTGCCAGCAGTTTGGGTACCGGGGAGCTGTTTTTT
.	TRBJ1-6	.	TRBV6-4	CASSDRDNSPLHF	TGTGCCAGCAGTGACAGGGATAATTCACCCCTCCACTTT
.	TRBJ2-3	.	TRBV18	CASSPSTRTDTQYF	TGTGCCAGCTCACCTTCCACACGCACAGATACGCAGTATTTT
.	TRBJ1-5	.	TRBV28	CASSLFWGRNQPQHF	TGTGCCAGCAGTTTATTTTGGGGGCGCAATCAGCCCCAGCATTTT
.	TRBJ1-4	TRBD1	TRBV27	CASSFGGTEFEKLFF	TGTGCCAGCAGCTTCGGCGGGACAGAATTTGAAAAACTGTTTTTT
.	TRBJ2-1	.	TRBV4-1	CASSLGLARGSYNEQFF	TGCGCCAGCAGCCTCGGGCTCGCCAGGGGCTCCTACAATGAGCAGTTCTTC
.	TRBJ1-4	.	TRBV6-1	CASTARAPLGEKLFF	TGTGCCAGCACGGCTCGGGCGCCCTTGGGTGAAAAACTGTTTTTT
once	TRBJ2-5	.	TRBV18	CASSPDQRGTQYF	TGTGCCAGCTCACCCGACCAACGGGGGACCCAGTACTTC
.	TRBJ2-1	.	TRBV25-1	CASSHLIKQGEQFF	TGTGCCAGCAGCCATTTGATAAAACAGGGTGAGCAGTTCTTC
.	TRBJ2-4	.	TRBV30	CAWGSVAKNIQYF	TGTGCCTGGGGCTCAGTAGCCAAAAACATTCAGTACTTC
few	TRBJ1-5	.	TRBV7-9	CASSLGSLSESNQPQHF	TGTGCCAGCAGCTTAGGGTCACTCTCAGAGAGCAATCAGCCCCAGCATTTT
once	TRBJ2-3	.	TRBV15	CATGESTDTQYF	TGTGCCACGGGAGAGAGCACAGATACGCAGTATTTT